This T cell receptor beta chain was profiled in a study of T cell repertoires in cytomegalovirus infection. Each CDR3 protein gets one entry after TCRdb re-called the reads with MiXCR. The data contain roughly 990,000 distinct CDR3 sequences, roughly a third of them singletons. For this clonotype: Its antigen is as yet unknown.

This sequence was found in a human donor in good health (CMV status not recorded). Some clones in this sample may be carry-over from other donors' samples. The sequenced sample was cultured CD8+ T cells from PBMCs, obtained from culture after CMV antigen stimulation.

The CDR3 spells CASSPVRGGELFF. The CDR3 DNA is TGCGCCAGCAGCCCAGTCAGGGGCGGGGAGCTGTTTTTT. The chain combines TRBV4-3 with TRBJ2-2; TRBD1 might be the D (6 bases). CDR3 length: 13 amino acids. CDR1 and CDR2 (germline): LGHNA, YSLEER. Trimming took off 4 bases at V and 7 bases at J, with 10 bases between the two ends.